This is a list of T cell receptor beta chains from one sample in a study of Ad26.COV2.S vaccination and SARS-CoV-2 variants. Only in-frame clones appear in the TCRdb table, and some are missing; sequencing was by immunoSEQ multiplex PCR. The repertoire has more than 300,000 clones, about 86% of them found once; the top ten carry roughly 2.1%. Sequenced material: peripheral blood, taken in a trial of Ad26.COV2.S vaccine versus placebo. The receptors were sampled from a person between 18 and 65 years old who received the Ad26.COV2.S COVID-19 vaccine or a placebo. Both conserved end residues are part of each CDR3. Each record gives: CDR3 protein, CDR3 DNA, D gene, clone size, V gene, J gene. The D gene is left open where the match is weak. For some rows the clone size is stated as once, few or many, or as a class when expanded; others skip it.

CASSDLGQMNTGELFF,TGTGCCAGCAGTGATCTTGGACAGATGAACACCGGGGAGCTGTTTTTT,-,-,TRBV6-1,TRBJ2-2
CASSRTGTAYNSPLHF,TGTGCCAGCAGTAGGACCGGGACAGCCTATAATTCACCCCTCCACTTT,TRBD1,-,TRBV6-2/TRBV6-3,TRBJ1-6
CASSYRGHPDTEAFF,TGTGCCAGCAGTTACCGGGGACACCCTGACACTGAAGCTTTCTTT,-,-,TRBV6-5,TRBJ1-1
CASSSLSDYSYEQYF,TGTGCCAGCAGTTCGCTAAGCGATTACTCCTACGAGCAGTACTTC,-,-,TRBV6-6,TRBJ2-7
CASSWGRGTYEQYF,TGCGCCAGCAGCTGGGGTAGGGGGACCTACGAGCAGTACTTC,-,-,TRBV5-1,TRBJ2-7
CASSFLGRGANYGYTF,TGTGCCAGCAGCTTTCTGGGACGCGGAGCTAACTATGGCTACACCTTC,-,-,TRBV5-6,TRBJ1-2
CASSTGLGQPQHF,TGTGCCAGCAGTACAGGGTTGGGGCAGCCCCAGCATTTT,-,-,TRBV6-5,TRBJ1-5
CASSPIQGTNTGELFF,TGTGCCAGCAGCCCAATACAGGGGACGAACACCGGGGAGCTGTTTTTT,TRBD1,-,TRBV5-4,TRBJ2-2
CATNDRGNSPLHF,TGTGCCACCAACGACAGGGGTAATTCACCCCTCCACTTT,TRBD1,-,TRBV10-3,TRBJ1-6
CACFMTSGGGSSYNEQFF,TGTGCCTGCTTTATGACTAGCGGGGGGGGAAGCTCCTACAATGAGCAGTTCTTC,TRBD2,-,TRBV30,TRBJ2-1
CASSLEGNSNQPQHF,TGCGCCAGCAGCTTGGAGGGAAATAGCAATCAGCCCCAGCATTTT,-,-,TRBV5-1,TRBJ1-5
CASSSHSGTPNTEAFF,TGTGCCAGCAGCTCCCACTCCGGGACACCAAACACTGAAGCTTTCTTT,-,-,TRBV5-5,TRBJ1-1
CASSLGWERGEETQYF,TGTGCTAGCAGCTTAGGTTGGGAACGGGGTGAAGAGACCCAGTACTTC,-,-,TRBV7-7,TRBJ2-5
CASRARESYNEQFF,TGTGCCAGCAGGGCACGGGAATCCTACAATGAGCAGTTCTTC,-,-,TRBV25-1,TRBJ2-1
CATSRDFSEKLFF,TGTGCCACCAGCAGAGATTTTAGCGAAAAACTGTTTTTT,-,-,TRBV15,TRBJ1-4
CASSETGGASYEQYF,TGTGCCAGCAGTGAAACGGGGGGTGCATCCTACGAGCAGTACTTC,TRBD2,few,TRBV6-1,TRBJ2-7
CASLNGQVNTGELFF,TGTGCCAGCTTGAATGGACAGGTGAACACCGGGGAGCTGTTTTTT,TRBD1,-,TRBV5-4,TRBJ2-2
CASSSIAGAYEQYF,TGCGCCAGCAGCTCGATAGCGGGGGCCTACGAGCAGTACTTC,TRBD2,-,TRBV5-1,TRBJ2-7
CASSLVGDGNEKLFF,TGTGCCAGCAGCTTGGTGGGGGACGGTAATGAAAAACTGTTTTTT,-,once,TRBV5-6,TRBJ1-4
CASMFITNYGYTF,TGTGCCAGCATGTTCATTACCAACTATGGCTACACCTTC,-,-,TRBV2,TRBJ1-2
CASSLKRIHTGELFF,TGTGCCAGCAGCTTGAAACGGATTCACACCGGGGAGCTGTTTTTT,-,-,TRBV7-9,TRBJ2-2
CASSRGRYNEKLFF,TGTGCCAGCAGCAGGGGACGCTATAATGAAAAACTGTTTTTT,-,-,TRBV7-2,TRBJ1-4
CAWRSLRTEAFF,TGTGCCTGGAGAAGCCTGAGGACTGAAGCTTTCTTT,-,-,TRBV30,TRBJ1-1
CASSIVGEASYEQYF,TGTGCCAGTAGTATAGTTGGGGAAGCGTCCTACGAGCAGTACTTC,-,-,TRBV19,TRBJ2-7
CASNPSGGLTDTQYF,TGTGCCAGCAACCCGAGCGGAGGGCTCACAGATACGCAGTATTTT,-,-,TRBV7-2,TRBJ2-3
CASSEEGSVSPLHF,TGTGCCAGCAGTGAAGAGGGATCGGTCTCACCCCTCCACTTT,-,-,TRBV2,TRBJ1-6
CASRRGRDFYEQYF,TGTGCCAGCAGAAGGGGCAGGGACTTTTACGAGCAGTACTTC,-,-,TRBV6-6,TRBJ2-7
CASIKRGRARAADGYTF,TGTGCCAGTATTAAACGTGGGCGGGCCAGGGCTGCTGATGGCTACACCTTC,-,-,TRBV19,TRBJ1-2
CASSQERGGAETQYF,TGCGCCAGCAGCCAAGAGCGGGGAGGTGCGGAGACCCAGTACTTC,-,-,TRBV4-3,TRBJ2-5
CASSLAGGVYEQYF,TGTGCCAGCAGTCTAGCGGGGGGAGTATACGAGCAGTACTTC,TRBD2,-,TRBV28,TRBJ2-7
CASSQESGLGQPQHF,TGCGCCAGCAGCCAAGAGTCGGGTCTGGGACAGCCCCAGCATTTT,-,-,TRBV4-1,TRBJ1-5
CASSQYHGGSSYNEQFF,TGCGCCAGCAGCCAGTATCACGGGGGGAGCTCCTACAATGAGCAGTTCTTC,TRBD2,-,TRBV4-3,TRBJ2-1
CASSIDWGLGTEAFF,TGTGCCAGTAGTATAGACTGGGGCCTAGGCACTGAAGCTTTCTTT,-,-,TRBV19,TRBJ1-1
CASSLVTGGSYEQYF,TGCGCCAGCAGCTTGGTGACAGGGGGATCCTACGAGCAGTACTTC,TRBD1,-,TRBV5-1,TRBJ2-7
CASSLMGGRDTEAFF,TGTGCCAGCTCACTTATGGGGGGTCGAGACACTGAAGCTTTCTTT,-,once,TRBV18,TRBJ1-1
CASSLVGIRHTEAFF,TGTGCCAGCAGCTTGGTAGGGATCAGGCACACTGAAGCTTTCTTT,-,-,TRBV5-6,TRBJ1-1
CASASGYEQYF,TGTGCCAGCGCTAGCGGCTACGAGCAGTACTTC,TRBD2,-,TRBV14,TRBJ2-7
CASSQDVAGAAKNIQYF,TGCGCCAGCAGCCAAGATGTGGCGGGGGCGGCCAAAAACATTCAGTACTTC,-,-,TRBV4-3,TRBJ2-4
CASSQTSVQTQYF,TGTGCCAGCAGCCAGACTAGTGTACAGACCCAGTACTTC,-,-,TRBV7-2,TRBJ2-5
CASSKTGFYNEQFF,TGTGCCAGCAGCAAGACAGGGTTTTACAATGAGCAGTTCTTC,TRBD1,-,TRBV11-3,TRBJ2-1
CASTSSKTGLAFF,TGTGCCAGTACCTCAAGTAAGACTGGCCTAGCTTTCTTT,-,-,TRBV19,TRBJ1-1